What follows are 10 T cell receptor beta chains derived from one specimen sequenced in a study of breast tumors, draining lymph nodes, adjacent tissues. Axillary draining lymph nodes of breast cancer patients supplied the node samples. TCRdb analysed the multiplex PCR reads with MiXCR anew, one entry per CDR3 protein. The sample consists of 200,000 or so distinct CDR3 sequences, about 32% of them appearing once. Sequencing used axillary lymph node tissue. The receptors originated from a female donor with breast cancer. Some clones in this sample may be carry-over from other donors' samples.

This clonotype was observed at least ten times. The chain carries TRBV5-6 and TRBJ1-3; D remains unclear. Per the germline V gene, CDR1 is SGHDT and CDR2 is YYEEEE. The CDR3 totals 16 residues. Trimming stripped 4 bases from V and 0 bases from J, with 14 bases between. In DNA form, the CDR3 reads TGTGCCAGCAGCGCCGCGGGCTTCGTCTCTGGAAACACCATATATTTT. Its translation: CASSAAGFVSGNTIYF.

On this clonotype itself: At one end the junction does not follow the germline gene, possibly because of a read error. The chain links TRBV7-9 to TRBJ2-1, with 7 bases matching TRBD2. CDR3 length equals 16 residues. Germline V CDR1 and CDR2: SEHNR, FQNEAQ (reference sequence). The CDR3: CASSLGWRGTYNEKFF. DNA of the CDR3: TGTGCCAGCAGCTTAGGGTGGCGGGGGACCTACAATGAGAAGTTCTTC.

This clonotype turned up a few times. The rearrangement links TRBV18 to TRBJ1-3, with 12 bases that match TRBD1. Trimming removed 3 bases from V and 7 bases from J; junction bases left unmatched: 7. Germline V CDR1 and CDR2: KGHSH, LQKENI. CDR3 length equals 16 residues. The CDR3 reads CASSPGTGGYLNTIYF. CDR3 bases: TGTGCCAGCTCACCGGGGACAGGGGGCTATCTGAACACCATATATTTT.

This clonotype has a count of ten or more. J is TRBJ1-4 and V is TRBV19; TRBD1 matches 9 bases. CDR3 length: 15 amino acids. The germline V gene encodes CDR1 LNHDA and CDR2 SQIVND (reference sequence). The J segment lost 7 bases and the V segment lost 3 bases, leaving 6 bases of the junction unmatched. The CDR3 sequence: CASSIGGTGSEKLFF. The CDR3 DNA sequence: TGTGCCAGTAGTATTGGCGGGACAGGGAGTGAAAAACTGTTTTTT.

This clonotype was seen ten or more times. V gene TRBV24-1 combines with J gene TRBJ1-2; D remains unclear. The V end was cut by 4 bases, the J end by 8 bases, with 10 bases between. The germline CDR1 and CDR2 sequences are KGHDR and SFDVKD. This CDR3 is built from 12 residues. The CDR3 DNA follows: TGTGCCACCAGTGAAGGGTTGGGGGGCTACACCTTC. The encoded protein is CATSEGLGGYTF.

This clonotype was found many times. The chain recombines TRBV11-2 with TRBJ2-7; no clear D. V was pared by 5 bases and J by 2 bases, with 13 bases between. The CDR3 covers 14 residues. CDR1 SGHAT and CDR2 FQNNGV come from the germline V gene. As DNA, the CDR3 is TGTGCCAGCAGCCGTAATCAGGTCCCCTACGAGCAGTACTTC. Protein product: CASSRNQVPYEQYF.

This clonotype has at least ten counts. V is TRBV18 and J is TRBJ2-7, with 12 bases aligning to TRBD2. Trimming took 3 bases from V and 5 from J; bases not matched to a gene: 5. Per the germline V gene, CDR1 is KGHSH and CDR2 is LQKENI. The length of the CDR3 is 15 residues. The CDR3 spells CASSPRLAGENEQYF. CDR3 DNA sequence: TGTGCCAGCTCACCTAGACTAGCGGGAGAAAACGAGCAGTACTTC. Filled out from reference TRBV18 and TRBJ2-7, the complete variable domain reads NAGVMQNPRHLVRRRGQEARLRCSPMKGHSHVYWYRQLPEEGLKFMVYLQKENIIDESGMPKERFSAEFPKEGPSILRIQQVVRGDSAAYFCASSPRLAGENEQYFGPGTRLTVT.

This clonotype was recorded only once. With a much larger clone just one base away, this may be a read error. CDR3 coding DNA: TGTGCCAGCGGGCACACCGGGGAGCGGTTTTTT. Protein product: CASGHTGERFF. The chain has TRBV6-2 or TRBV6-3 and TRBJ2-2; possible D gene TRBD2, 5 bases. The CDR3 covers 11 residues. The germline CDR1 and CDR2 sequences are MNHEY and SVGEGT.

This clonotype was recorded at least ten times. The V and J genes are TRBV6-2 or TRBV6-3 and TRBJ2-5; D call uncertain. Germline CDR1 and CDR2: MNHEY and SVGEGT. The CDR3 is 9 residues long. V lost 8 bases, J lost 6 bases, and 4 bases lay in between. CDR3 in amino acids: CASGQTQYF. The CDR3 nucleotides read TGTGCCAGCGGCCAGACCCAGTACTTC.

This clonotype was detected ten times or more. The chain links TRBV29-1 to TRBJ2-5; D not resolved. Germline V gene sequence: CDR1 SQVTM, CDR2 ANQGSEA. Trimming took off 4 bases at V and 5 bases at J, with 8 bases between the two ends. This CDR3 spans 11 amino acids. The CDR3, as DNA: TGCAGCGTTGCCCCGGCTGAGACCCAGTACTTC. Encoded protein: CSVAPAETQYF.